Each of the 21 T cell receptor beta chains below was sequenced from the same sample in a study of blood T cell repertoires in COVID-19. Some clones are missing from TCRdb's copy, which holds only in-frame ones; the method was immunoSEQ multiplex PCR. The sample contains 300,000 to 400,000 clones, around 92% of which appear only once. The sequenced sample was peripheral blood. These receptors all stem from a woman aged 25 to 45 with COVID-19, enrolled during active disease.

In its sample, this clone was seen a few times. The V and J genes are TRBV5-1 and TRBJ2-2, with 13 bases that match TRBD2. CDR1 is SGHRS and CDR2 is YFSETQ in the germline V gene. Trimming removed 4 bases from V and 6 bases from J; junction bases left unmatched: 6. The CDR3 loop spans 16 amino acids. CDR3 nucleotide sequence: TGCGCCAGCAGCCCCTCCACTAGCGGGAGGGCCGGGGAGCTGTTTTTT. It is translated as CASSPSTSGRAGELFF.

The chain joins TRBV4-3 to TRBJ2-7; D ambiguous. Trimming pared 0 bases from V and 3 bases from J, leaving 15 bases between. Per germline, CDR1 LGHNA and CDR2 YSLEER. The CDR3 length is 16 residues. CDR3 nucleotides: TGCGCCAGCAGCCAAGACTCCACAGATACCAGCTACGAGCAGTACTTC. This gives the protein CASSQDSTDTSYEQYF.

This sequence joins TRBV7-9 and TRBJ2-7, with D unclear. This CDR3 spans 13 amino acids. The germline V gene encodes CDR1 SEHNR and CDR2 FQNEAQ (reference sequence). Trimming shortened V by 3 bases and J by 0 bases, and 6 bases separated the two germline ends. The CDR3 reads CASSLVSSYEQYF. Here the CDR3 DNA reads TGTGCCAGCAGCTTGGTGAGCTCCTACGAGCAGTACTTC. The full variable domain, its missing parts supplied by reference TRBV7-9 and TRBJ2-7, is DTGVSQNPRHKITKRGQNVTFRCDPISEHNRLYWYRQTLGQGPEFLTYFQNEAQLEKSRLLSDRFSAERPKGSFSTLEIQRTEQGDSAMYLCASSLVSSYEQYFGPGTRLTVT.

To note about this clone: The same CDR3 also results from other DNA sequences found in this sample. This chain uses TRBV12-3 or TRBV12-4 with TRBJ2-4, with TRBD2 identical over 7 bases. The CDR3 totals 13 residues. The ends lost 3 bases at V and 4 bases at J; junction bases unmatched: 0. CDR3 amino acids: CASSFGGKNIQYF. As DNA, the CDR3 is TGTGCCAGCAGTTTCGGGGGGAAAAACATTCAGTACTTC.

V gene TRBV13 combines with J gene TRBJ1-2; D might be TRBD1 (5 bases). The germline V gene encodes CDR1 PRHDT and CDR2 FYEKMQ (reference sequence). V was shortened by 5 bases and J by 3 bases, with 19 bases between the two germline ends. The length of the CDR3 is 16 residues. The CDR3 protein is CASSLGGGVRYYGYTF. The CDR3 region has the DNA TGTGCCAGCAGCCTGGGGGGAGGGGTTCGGTACTATGGCTACACCTTC. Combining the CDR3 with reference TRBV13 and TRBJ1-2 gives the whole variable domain AAGVIQSPRHLIKEKRETATLKCYPIPRHDTVYWYQQGPGQDPQFLISFYEKMQSDKGSIPDRFSAQQFSDYHSELNMSSLELGDSALYFCASSLGGGVRYYGYTFGSGTRLTVV.

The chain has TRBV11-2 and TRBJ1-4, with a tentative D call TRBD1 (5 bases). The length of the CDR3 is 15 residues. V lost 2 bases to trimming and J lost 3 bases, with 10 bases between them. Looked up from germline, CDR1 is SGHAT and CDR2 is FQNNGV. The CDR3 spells CASSLIGGPNEKLFF. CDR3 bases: TGTGCCAGCAGCTTAATCGGGGGTCCTAATGAAAAACTGTTTTTT. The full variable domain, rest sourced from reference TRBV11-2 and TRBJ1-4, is EAGVAQSPRYKIIEKRQSVAFWCNPISGHATLYWYQQILGQGPKLLIQFQNNGVVDDSQLPKDRFSAERLKGVDSTLKIQPAKLEDSAVYLCASSLIGGPNEKLFFGSGTQLSVL.

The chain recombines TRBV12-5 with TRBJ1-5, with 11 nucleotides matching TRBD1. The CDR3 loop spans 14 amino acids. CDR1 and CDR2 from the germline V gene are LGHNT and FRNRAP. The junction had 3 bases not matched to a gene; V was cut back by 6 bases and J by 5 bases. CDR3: CASGPGQGDQPQHF. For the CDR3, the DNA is TGTGCTAGTGGCCCGGGACAGGGGGATCAGCCCCAGCATTTT.

CDR3 sequence reads: CASIQTSGIVGGELFF. The CDR3 DNA is TGTGCCAGTATCCAGACTAGCGGGATAGTCGGCGGGGAGCTGTTTTTT. The J gene is TRBJ2-2, the V gene TRBV19, with TRBD2 matching over 11 bases. V was clipped by 7 bases and J by 7 bases; unmatched bases: 11. The CDR3 is 16 amino acids. Germline V gives CDR1 LNHDA, CDR2 SQIVND (reference sequence).

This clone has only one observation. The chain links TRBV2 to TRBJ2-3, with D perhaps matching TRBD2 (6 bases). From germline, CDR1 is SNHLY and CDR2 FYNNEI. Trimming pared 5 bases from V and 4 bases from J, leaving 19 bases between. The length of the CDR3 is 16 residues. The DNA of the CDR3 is TGTGCCAGCAGTCCCCTCTACGGGAGAGGGTCAGATACGCAGTATTTT. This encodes CASSPLYGRGSDTQYF.

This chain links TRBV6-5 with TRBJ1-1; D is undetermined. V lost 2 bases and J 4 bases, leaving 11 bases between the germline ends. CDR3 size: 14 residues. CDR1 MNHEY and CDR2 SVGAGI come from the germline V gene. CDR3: CASSYGRDLTEAFF. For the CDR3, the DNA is TGTGCCAGCAGTTACGGCCGGGATCTCACTGAAGCTTTCTTT.

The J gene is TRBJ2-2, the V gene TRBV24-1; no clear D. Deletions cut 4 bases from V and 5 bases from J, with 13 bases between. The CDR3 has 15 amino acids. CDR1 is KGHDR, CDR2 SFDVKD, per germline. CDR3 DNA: TGTGCCACCAGTGACCCCTTGGGCTCGACCGGGGAGCTGTTTTTT. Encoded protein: CATSDPLGSTGELFF.

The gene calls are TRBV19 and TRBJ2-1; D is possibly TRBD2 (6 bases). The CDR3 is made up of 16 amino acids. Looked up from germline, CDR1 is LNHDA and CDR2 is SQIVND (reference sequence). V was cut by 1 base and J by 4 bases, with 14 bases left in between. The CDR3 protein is CASSIVALRGYNEQFF. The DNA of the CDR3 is TGTGCCAGTAGTATAGTCGCACTACGGGGGTACAATGAGCAGTTCTTC.

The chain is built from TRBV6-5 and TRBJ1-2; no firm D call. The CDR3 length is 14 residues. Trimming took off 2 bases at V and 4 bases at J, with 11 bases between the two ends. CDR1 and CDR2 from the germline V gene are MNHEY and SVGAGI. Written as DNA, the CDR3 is TGTGCCAGCAGTTACAGAGACATGTTCTATGGCTACACCTTC. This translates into CASSYRDMFYGYTF.

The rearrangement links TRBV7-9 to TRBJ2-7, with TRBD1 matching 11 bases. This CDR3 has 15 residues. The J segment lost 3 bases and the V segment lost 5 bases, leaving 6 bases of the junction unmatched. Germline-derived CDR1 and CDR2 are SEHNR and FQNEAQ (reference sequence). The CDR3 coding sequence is TGTGCCAGCAGCATGTCTGGGACAGGGGGCTACGAGCAGTACTTC. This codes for CASSMSGTGGYEQYF.

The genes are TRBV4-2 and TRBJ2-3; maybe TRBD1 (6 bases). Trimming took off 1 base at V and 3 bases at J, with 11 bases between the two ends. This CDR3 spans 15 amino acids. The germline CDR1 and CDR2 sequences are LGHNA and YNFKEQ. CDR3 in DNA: TGTGCCAGCAGCCAAGCGCTGGGGGCGACAGATACGCAGTATTTT. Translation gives CASSQALGATDTQYF.

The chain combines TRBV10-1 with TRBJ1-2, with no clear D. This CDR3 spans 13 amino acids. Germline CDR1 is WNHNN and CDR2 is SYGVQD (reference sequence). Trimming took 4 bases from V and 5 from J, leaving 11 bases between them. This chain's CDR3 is CASSAGGLYGYTF. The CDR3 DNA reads TGCGCCAGCAGTGCGGGAGGGTTGTATGGCTACACCTTC.

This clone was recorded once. Here the CDR3 DNA reads TGTGCCAGCAGTTCGAGACAGGGGTACGGCTACACCTTC. This sequence encodes CASSSRQGYGYTF. This sequence joins TRBV28 and TRBJ1-2, with TRBD1 matching over 8 bases. The CDR3 sequence is 13 residues long. Germline V gene sequence: CDR1 MDHEN, CDR2 SYDVKM. The trim removed 4 bases at V and 8 bases at J, leaving 6 bases unmatched.

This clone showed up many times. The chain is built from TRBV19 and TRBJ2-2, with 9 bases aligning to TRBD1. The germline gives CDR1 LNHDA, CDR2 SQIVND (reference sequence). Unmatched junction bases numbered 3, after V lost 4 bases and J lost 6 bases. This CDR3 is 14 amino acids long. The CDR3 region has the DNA TGTGCCAGTAGTAAAACAGGGGGCCCCGGGGAGCTGTTTTTT. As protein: CASSKTGGPGELFF.

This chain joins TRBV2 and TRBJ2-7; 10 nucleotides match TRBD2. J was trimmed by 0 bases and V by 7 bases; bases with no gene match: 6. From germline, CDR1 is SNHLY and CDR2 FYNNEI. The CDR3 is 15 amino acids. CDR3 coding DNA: TGTGCCAGCACACTAGCGGGGCGGTACTCCTACGAGCAGTACTTC. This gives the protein CASTLAGRYSYEQYF.

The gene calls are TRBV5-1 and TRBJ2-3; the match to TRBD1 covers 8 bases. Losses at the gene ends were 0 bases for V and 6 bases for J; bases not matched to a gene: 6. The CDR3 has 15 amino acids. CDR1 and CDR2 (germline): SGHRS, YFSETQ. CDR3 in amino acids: CASSLGGQALDTQYF. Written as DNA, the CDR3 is TGCGCCAGCAGCTTGGGGGGACAGGCTCTGGATACGCAGTATTTT.

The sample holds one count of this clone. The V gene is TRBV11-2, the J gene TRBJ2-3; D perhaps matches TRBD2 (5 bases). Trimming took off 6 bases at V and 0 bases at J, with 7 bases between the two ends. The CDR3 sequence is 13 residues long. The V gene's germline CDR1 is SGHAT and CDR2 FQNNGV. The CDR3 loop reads CASRWTSTDTQYF. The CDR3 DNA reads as TGTGCCAGCAGATGGACTAGCACAGATACGCAGTATTTT.